This is a list of T cell receptor beta chains from one sample in a study of blood T cell repertoires in COVID-19. Here immunoSEQ multiplex PCR was the method, and the copy in TCRdb shows in-frame clones only, minus some. The sample comprises roughly 99,000 clones, around 92% of which are singletons, and 4.5% to 5% rests with the top ten. The sample was peripheral blood. These receptors originate from a man between 40 and 49 years old with active or convalescent COVID-19. Both conserved end residues are part of each CDR3. D genes are given only for firm matches. Not all rows give a size; the values are once, few, many and, for expanded clones, a class.

D,size,V,J,DNA,CDR3
NA,NA,TRBV18,TRBJ2-1,TGTGCCAGCTCACCACAGGGGAATGAGCAGTTCTTC,CASSPQGNEQFF
NA,NA,TRBV4-1,TRBJ1-2,TGCGCCAGCAGCCAAGGGCCTGGCGGTGGCTACACCTTC,CASSQGPGGGYTF
NA,NA,TRBV6-5,TRBJ2-6,TGTGCCAGCAGACCGCAGGCCGGGGCCAACGTCCTGACTTTC,CASRPQAGANVLTF
NA,NA,TRBV19,TRBJ2-1,TGTGCCAGTAGTATCTGGGGGACATATGAGCAGTTCTTC,CASSIWGTYEQFF
TRBD2,NA,TRBV4-3,TRBJ2-7,TGCGCCAGCAGCCTCCTCGGCGGGAGAGTCTACGAGCAGTACTTC,CASSLLGGRVYEQYF
NA,once,TRBV4-1,TRBJ2-7,TGCGCCAGCAGCCAAGTGTGGGCAGGGTCGACCTACGAGCAGTACTTC,CASSQVWAGSTYEQYF
TRBD1,NA,TRBV18,TRBJ2-5,TGTGCCAGCTCAGCGATGACAGGGGGCGCAGAGACCCAGTACTTC,CASSAMTGGAETQYF
TRBD2,NA,TRBV18,TRBJ2-4,TGTGCCAGCTCACCCCCGAGGAGCGGGGGAACCAAAAACATTCAGTACTTC,CASSPPRSGGTKNIQYF
NA,few,TRBV28,TRBJ1-1,TGTGCCAGCAGTTTTGAGGTGGGTGAAGCTTTCTTT,CASSFEVGEAFF
NA,once,TRBV7-9,TRBJ2-7,TGTGCCAGCAGCCCCAGGGGGGATCCCTACGAGCAGTACTTC,CASSPRGDPYEQYF
NA,NA,TRBV9,TRBJ1-3,TGTGCCAGCAGCGTAGGAGGACAGATTGCCGGAAACACCATATATTTT,CASSVGGQIAGNTIYF
TRBD1,NA,TRBV10-1,TRBJ1-3,TGCGCCAGCAGTACCGGGACAGGGTTTGGAAACACCATATATTTT,CASSTGTGFGNTIYF
NA,NA,TRBV14,TRBJ2-7,TGTGCCAGCAGCCAAGTTGGACTACAGAAGGTCCACGAGCAGTACTTC,CASSQVGLQKVHEQYF
TRBD1,NA,TRBV18,TRBJ1-1,TGTGCCAGCTCACCAATTCAGGGGGACACTGAAGCTTTCTTT,CASSPIQGDTEAFF
NA,few,TRBV4-1,TRBJ2-2,TGCGCCAGCAGCCAAGGGCCTAATCGGGGGAGACGGACCGGGGAGCTGTTTTTT,CASSQGPNRGRRTGELFF
TRBD1,NA,TRBV19,TRBJ1-5,TGTGCCACTACGGACAGGGTCGCTCAGCCCCAGCATTTT,CATTDRVAQPQHF
NA,NA,TRBV18,TRBJ2-5,TGTGCCAGCTCAGGACAGCTCCAAGAGACCCAGTACTTC,CASSGQLQETQYF
TRBD2,NA,TRBV7-9,TRBJ2-2,TGTGCCAGCAGCTTAGGTTCGGGAGGGCCCTCCACCGGGGAGCTGTTTTTT,CASSLGSGGPSTGELFF
TRBD2,NA,TRBV7-3,TRBJ2-1,TGTGCCAGCAGCTTATGGAGCGGGAGGCCCGATGAGCAGTTCTTC,CASSLWSGRPDEQFF
NA,NA,TRBV18,TRBJ1-1,TGTGCCAGCTCACCCGAGGTTGGCACTGAAGCTTTCTTT,CASSPEVGTEAFF
TRBD2,NA,TRBV6-4,TRBJ2-1,TGTGCCAGCAGCGGTAGCGGGAACTCCTACAATGAGCAGTTCTTC,CASSGSGNSYNEQFF
TRBD2,NA,TRBV29-1,TRBJ2-5,TGCAGCGTTCCCGGGACTAGCGGGTATCAAGAGACCCAGTACTTC,CSVPGTSGYQETQYF
NA,NA,TRBV18,TRBJ1-1,TGTGCCAGCTCACCAGGGATCCAGGGGTCTGAAGCTTTCTTT,CASSPGIQGSEAFF
NA,NA,TRBV6-5,TRBJ2-2,TGTGCCAGCAAAAGGCCTAGCAACACCGGGGAGCTGTTTTTT,CASKRPSNTGELFF
NA,NA,TRBV18,TRBJ1-2,TGTGCCAGCTCACCAACAGTCAACTATGGCTACACCTTC,CASSPTVNYGYTF
TRBD1,NA,TRBV7-2,TRBJ1-5,TGTGCCAGCAGCCCCACCGGGACAGGGACGAGTTGTCATTTT,CASSPTGTGTSCHF
NA,NA,TRBV2,TRBJ2-2,TGTGCCAGCAGTGACCTTGGAGCCAGGAACACCGGGGAGCTGTTTTTT,CASSDLGARNTGELFF
NA,NA,TRBV5-6,TRBJ2-1,TGTGCCAGCAGCTTCCTCAGGGGAATTTACAATGAGCAGTTCTTC,CASSFLRGIYNEQFF
TRBD2,NA,TRBV2,TRBJ2-2,TGTGCCAGCAGTGAAACTAGCGGGAACACCGGGGAGCTGTTTTTT,CASSETSGNTGELFF
NA,NA,TRBV9,TRBJ2-2,TGTGCCAGCAGCGTAGCTATAACCGGGGAGCTGTTTTTT,CASSVAITGELFF
NA,NA,TRBV29-1,TRBJ1-1,TGCAGCGTTCAAGATGGGGGGGGAGGAACTGAAGCTTTCTTT,CSVQDGGGGTEAFF
TRBD1,NA,TRBV6-1,TRBJ1-4,TGTGCCAGCAGTGCAGGGACAGGGAGCAGGTATACTAATGAAAAACTGTTTTTT,CASSAGTGSRYTNEKLFF
NA,NA,TRBV10-3,TRBJ1-2,TGTGCCATCAGCATTTTCTCCCCGGGACAACATAACTATGGCTACACCTTC,CAISIFSPGQHNYGYTF
TRBD2,NA,TRBV27,TRBJ2-1,TGTGCCAGCAGTCCAGGGTGGGAGGGGCCTTTAGAGCAGTTCTTC,CASSPGWEGPLEQFF
NA,NA,TRBV30,TRBJ1-5,TGTGCCTGCTCAACGGGGGGCAATCAGCCCCAGCATTTT,CACSTGGNQPQHF
NA,NA,TRBV28,TRBJ1-5,TGTGCCAGCAGAGTGGGGGGGCAAAGCAATCAGCCCCAGCATTTT,CASRVGGQSNQPQHF
TRBD1,NA,TRBV18,TRBJ2-7,TGTGCCAGCTCACCTGGGGGACAGTCCCTATACGAGCAGTACTTC,CASSPGGQSLYEQYF
TRBD1,NA,TRBV4-1,TRBJ1-2,TGCGCCAGCAGCCCTCGGACAGGGGCCGACTATGGCTACACCTTC,CASSPRTGADYGYTF
TRBD1,NA,TRBV19,TRBJ2-4,TGTGCCAGTAGCGGGACAGCCGCTTTAGCCAAAAACATTCAGTACTTC,CASSGTAALAKNIQYF
TRBD1,NA,TRBV9,TRBJ1-1,TGTGCCAGCAGCGCCGGGACAGGGAACACTGAAGCTTTCTTT,CASSAGTGNTEAFF
NA,NA,TRBV3-1/TRBV3-2,TRBJ1-1,TGTGCCAGCAGCCAAGCGGGGGGTCGCACTGAAGCTTTCTTT,CASSQAGGRTEAFF
TRBD2,few,TRBV7-2,TRBJ2-7,TGTGCCAGCAGCCCCCCAGCGGGGACCTACGAGCAGTACTTC,CASSPPAGTYEQYF
NA,NA,TRBV5-6,TRBJ1-1,TGTGCCAGCAGCTTCCCCAGGGCGATTGAAGCTTTCTTT,CASSFPRAIEAFF
TRBD1,once,TRBV7-3,TRBJ1-2,TGTGCCAGCAGCCAACCAAGGGGGCAGGTCACCCGTTATGGCTACACCTTC,CASSQPRGQVTRYGYTF
NA,NA,TRBV27,TRBJ2-4,TGTGCCAGCAGTTTACGCAGGGTTGCCAAAAACATTCAGTACTTC,CASSLRRVAKNIQYF